These 24 T cell receptor beta chains share one sample of origin, sequenced in a study of vaccination and CD4 T cells after COVID-19. Antigen specificity for these receptors is unknown. The treatment: approximately 9-day PBMC culture with coronavirus spike peptide pools or control peptides (ViraFEST assay). The Oncomine TCR Beta short-read assay generated sequence data from the DNA of cultured CD4+ T cells. TCRdb independently ran MiXCR on the PCR reads; one entry per CDR3 protein. The table lists approximately 4,600 distinct CDR3 sequences, approximately 45% of them singletons, with around 41% in the top ten. Input material: CD4+ T cells from blood, cultured in vitro. The receptors were gathered from a human donor who had recovered from COVID-19.

The chain links TRBV7-9 to TRBJ2-1, with TRBD2 matching over 9 bases. The CDR3 is made up of 16 amino acids. Germline values: CDR1 SEHNR, CDR2 FQNEAQ (reference sequence). Unmatched junction bases numbered 0, after V lost 0 bases and J lost 0 bases. CDR3 sequence (DNA): TGTGCCAGCAGCTTAGCACTAGCGGGCTCCTACAATGAGCAGTTCTTC. This codes for CASSLALAGSYNEQFF.

The DNA of the CDR3 is TGTGCCAGCAGCTTGCCATCCTCCTACGAGCAGTACTTC. Protein sequence: CASSLPSSYEQYF. V is TRBV5-4 and J is TRBJ2-7; D not certain. The CDR3 consists of 13 residues. Germline V gene lookup returns CDR1 SGHNT and CDR2 YYREEE (reference sequence). Trimming took off 1 base at V and 0 bases at J, with 5 bases between the two ends.

Judged by abundance, this clonotype is medium-sized. At one of its ends the junction is not consistent with the germline gene, which may arise from a read error. The genes are TRBV24-1 and TRBJ2-7; D is ambiguous. The germline V gene has CDR1 KGHDR and CDR2 SFDVKD. The CDR3 is made up of 8 amino acids. This CDR3 is CATSESSF. The CDR3 DNA reads as TGTGCCACCAGTGAGAGTAGCTTC.

This clonotype is large (0.1 to 1%) within its sample. J is TRBJ2-3 and V is TRBV11-3; D gene uncertain. V was trimmed by 1 base and J by 2 bases, leaving 7 bases between them. CDR1 and CDR2 from the germline V gene are SGHNT and YENEEA. The length of the CDR3 is 14 residues. The CDR3 reads CASSLASITDTQYF. CDR3 sequence (DNA): TGTGCCAGCAGCTTAGCCTCAATCACAGATACGCAGTATTTT.

This clonotype was observed a few times. The rearrangement links TRBV20-1 to TRBJ1-2; TRBD1 matches 9 bases. The CDR3 has 13 residues. V lost 3 bases, J lost 4 bases, and 3 bases stayed unmatched. The germline V gene encodes CDR1 DFQATT and CDR2 SNEGSKA (reference sequence). The DNA of the CDR3 is TGCAGTGCTAGTACAGGGGGCGGCTATGGCTACACCTTC. Protein product: CSASTGGGYGYTF.

This chain links TRBV20-1 with TRBJ2-1; perhaps D is TRBD1 or TRBD2 (5 bases each). This CDR3 is 12 amino acids long. Germline CDR1 DFQATT, CDR2 SNEGSKA (reference sequence). The ends were cut back, 3 bases at V and 8 bases at J, with 11 bases in the middle. CDR3 in amino acids: CSASHMGHEQFF. Written as DNA, the CDR3 is TGCAGTGCTAGTCACATGGGACATGAGCAGTTCTTC.

J is TRBJ2-7 and V is TRBV6-2 or TRBV6-3; 7 bases agree with TRBD2. V lost 0 bases to trimming and J lost 3 bases; unmatched junction nucleotides: 5. CDR1 is MNHEY and CDR2 is SVGEGT in the germline V gene. The CDR3 consists of 15 residues. The CDR3 reads CASSYSAGTNYEQYF. Written as DNA, the CDR3 is TGTGCCAGCAGTTACTCAGCAGGGACTAACTACGAGCAGTACTTC.

CDR3 nucleotide sequence: TGTGCCAGCAGCCCGAAGAAAACGGGGGGGCCTCACAATGAGCAGTTCTTC. Translated, it gives CASSPKKTGGPHNEQFF. This chain connects TRBV11-3 to TRBJ2-1; TRBD2 agrees at 8 bases. This CDR3 spans 17 amino acids. CDR1 and CDR2 from the germline V gene are SGHNT and YENEEA. The V segment lost 5 bases and the J segment 5 bases; nucleotides outside the gene matches: 14. Supplemented by reference TRBV11-3 and TRBJ2-1, the full variable domain reads EAGVVQSPRYKIIEKKQPVAFWCNPISGHNTLYWYLQNLGQGPELLIRYENEEAVDDSQLPKDRFSAERLKGVDSTLKIQPAELGDSAVYLCASSPKKTGGPHNEQFFGPGTRLTVL.

CDR3 sequence (DNA): TGTGCCAGCAGCCCCACAGGGTCCAGAAACACCATATATTTT. As protein: CASSPTGSRNTIYF. This chain links TRBV6-1 with TRBJ1-3; D is perhaps TRBD1 (6 bases). The CDR3 contains 14 residues. CDR1 MNHNS and CDR2 SASEGT come from the germline V gene. V lost 6 bases to trimming and J lost 5 bases, with 14 bases between them.

This clonotype was detected only a few times. V and J are TRBV20-1 and TRBJ2-7; tentatively, D is TRBD1 or TRBD2 (5 bases each). The V end was cut by 6 bases, the J end by 2 bases, with 20 bases between. Germline CDR1 is DFQATT and CDR2 is SNEGSKA (reference sequence). The CDR3 is 15 residues long. CDR3: CSARTGTIGPYEQYF. The CDR3 bases are TGCAGTGCCAGAACCGGGACGATCGGACCCTACGAGCAGTACTTC.

The V and J genes are TRBV5-1 and TRBJ1-1, with D unclear. V lost 0 bases to trimming and J lost 1 base, with 13 bases between them. CDR1 and CDR2 (germline): SGHRS, YFSETQ. The CDR3 sequence is 16 residues long. The CDR3 coding sequence is TGCGCCAGCAGCTTGGTAGCGGCAGCTTCGAACACTGAAGCTTTCTTT. It specifies CASSLVAAASNTEAFF.

The chain combines TRBV2 with TRBJ1-6, with 7 positions matching TRBD1. CDR3 length: 15 residues. V shed 6 bases, J shed 9 bases, and the junction held 11 bases outside the gene matches. CDR1 is SNHLY, CDR2 FYNNEI, per germline. This CDR3 reads CASSTGQLLGSPLHF. The CDR3, as DNA: TGTGCCAGCAGCACGGGACAGCTACTGGGTTCACCCCTCCACTTT.

This clonotype is large. This chain connects TRBV6-1 to TRBJ1-6; 11 nucleotides line up with TRBD1. CDR3 size: 14 residues. The trim removed 6 bases at V and 10 bases at J, leaving 5 bases unmatched. Germline V lookup: CDR1 MNHNS, CDR2 SASEGT. The CDR3 protein is CASSRGQGESPLHF. As DNA, the CDR3 is TGTGCCAGCAGCAGGGGACAGGGGGAGTCACCCCTCCACTTT.

The J gene is TRBJ2-3, the V gene TRBV20-1, with 8 bases identical to TRBD2. The CDR3 extends over 14 amino acids. Germline V gives CDR1 DFQATT, CDR2 SNEGSKA (reference sequence). Trimming took 6 bases from V and 6 from J; bases not matched to a gene: 11. CDR3 nucleotides: TGCAGTGCCCCCCCCCGACTAGCGACTGATACGCAGTATTTT. Translation gives CSAPPRLATDTQYF.

This chain connects TRBV30 to TRBJ2-7; D assignment may be TRBD1 or TRBD2 (5 bases each). V was clipped by 3 bases and J by 1 base, with 10 bases between them. Germline values: CDR1 GTSNPN, CDR2 SVGIG (reference sequence). The CDR3 consists of 13 residues. CDR3 loop: CAWSDGASYEQYF. CDR3 DNA: TGTGCCTGGAGCGACGGGGCATCCTACGAGCAGTACTTC.

Regarding this clonotype: A read error may produce the germline difference seen at one junction end. The chain is built from TRBV20-1 and TRBJ2-1; 8 bases fit TRBD2. Germline V gene lookup returns CDR1 DFQATT and CDR2 SNEGSKA (reference sequence). The CDR3 runs 14 residues. The CDR3 nucleotides are TGCAGTGCTAGTTACGGGAGGGCTTACAATGAGCAGTCCTTC. Translation gives CSASYGRAYNEQSF.

By sample fraction, this clonotype is medium-sized. The V call is TRBV11-3, the J call TRBJ1-2; 8 bases map to TRBD1. In germline, CDR1 is SGHNT, CDR2 YENEEA. The CDR3 has 14 amino acids. The junction had 10 bases not matched to a gene; V was cut back by 5 bases and J by 8 bases. The CDR3 nucleotides read TGTGCCAGCAGCCCTGGACAGGGTAGGACCGGCTACACCTTC. Translated, it gives CASSPGQGRTGYTF.

CDR3 in DNA: TGTGCCAGTAGTATAGGCGGGAGCACAGATACGCAGTATTTT. Encoded protein: CASSIGGSTDTQYF. This chain joins TRBV19 and TRBJ2-3; a weak D match, TRBD2 (5 bases). The CDR3 extends over 14 amino acids. Germline lookup yields CDR1 LNHDA and CDR2 SQIVND (reference sequence). V dropped 1 base and J dropped 0 bases, with 5 bases sitting between them.

This clonotype came up a few times. J is TRBJ1-6 and V is TRBV20-1; D ambiguous. The V gene lost 6 bases and the J gene lost 2 bases, with 14 bases spanning the gap. CDR3 length: 15 residues. Looked up from germline, CDR1 is DFQATT and CDR2 is SNEGSKA (reference sequence). In nucleotides, the CDR3 is TGCAGTGCCCCGGAACCGGGAACCTATAATTCACCCCTCCACTTT. Translating it yields CSAPEPGTYNSPLHF.

This clonotype occurred a few times. In DNA form, the CDR3 reads TGCAGTGCCCGTCTGGGTGTTCTTGGAGAGACCCAGTACTTC. This sequence encodes CSARLGVLGETQYF. The rearrangement uses TRBV20-1 and TRBJ2-5, with no clear D. Trimming took off 6 bases at V and 4 bases at J, with 18 bases between the two ends. The CDR3 consists of 14 residues. Germline V gene data show CDR1 as DFQATT and CDR2 as SNEGSKA (reference sequence).

V gene TRBV19 combines with J gene TRBJ1-2; D gene unclear. Trimming took 8 bases from V and 8 from J, leaving 15 bases between them. The germline V gene encodes CDR1 LNHDA and CDR2 SQIVND (reference sequence). This CDR3 is 12 amino acids long. The CDR3 region has the DNA TGTGCCAGTGGAAGATCTACATGGGGCTACACCTTC. Protein: CASGRSTWGYTF.

The chain combines TRBV15 with TRBJ2-6, with 9 bases identical to TRBD1. This CDR3 contains 16 residues. Germline trimming cut 5 bases from V and 4 bases from J; bases unmatched to any gene: 6. Per the germline V gene, CDR1 is LNHNV and CDR2 is YYDKDF (reference sequence). In DNA form, the CDR3 reads TGTGCCACCAGCCTCGACAGGGGGATCGGGGCCAACGTCCTGACTTTC. Protein sequence: CATSLDRGIGANVLTF. The full variable domain, rest sourced from reference TRBV15 and TRBJ2-6, is DAMVIQNPRYQVTQFGKPVTLSCSQTLNHNVMYWYQQKSSQAPKLLFHYYDKDFNNEADTPDNFQSRRPNTSFCFLDIRSPGLGDTAMYLCATSLDRGIGANVLTFGAGSRLTVL.

The V gene is TRBV12-3 or TRBV12-4, the J gene TRBJ2-2; D is perhaps TRBD1 or TRBD2 (6 bases each). This CDR3 spans 15 amino acids. With 0 bases removed from V and 6 bases from J, the gap between germline ends came to 11 bases. DNA of the CDR3: TGTGCCAGCAGTTTAGCGGGGGGCCGAGCCGGGGAGCTGTTTTTT. Translation gives CASSLAGGRAGELFF.

This clonotype was picked up a small number of times. V gene TRBV20-1 combines with J gene TRBJ2-2; unclear D gene. The CDR3 has 14 amino acids. CDR1 and CDR2 from the germline V gene are DFQATT and SNEGSKA (reference sequence). V lost 3 bases to trimming and J lost 1 base, with 9 bases between them. For the CDR3, the DNA is TGCAGTGCTAGTAGTCTTGTGAACACCGGGGAGCTGTTTTTT. Translation: CSASSLVNTGELFF.